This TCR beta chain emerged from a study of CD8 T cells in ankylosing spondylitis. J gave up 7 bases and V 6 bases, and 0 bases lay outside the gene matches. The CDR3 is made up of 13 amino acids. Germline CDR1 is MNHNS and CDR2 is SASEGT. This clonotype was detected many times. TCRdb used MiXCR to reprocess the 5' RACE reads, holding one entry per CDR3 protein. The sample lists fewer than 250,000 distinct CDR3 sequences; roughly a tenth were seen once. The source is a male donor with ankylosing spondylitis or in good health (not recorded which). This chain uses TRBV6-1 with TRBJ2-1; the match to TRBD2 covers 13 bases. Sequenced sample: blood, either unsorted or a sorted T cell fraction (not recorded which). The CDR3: CASRTSGRNEQFF. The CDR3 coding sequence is TGTGCCAGCAGGACTAGCGGGAGGAATGAGCAGTTCTTC.